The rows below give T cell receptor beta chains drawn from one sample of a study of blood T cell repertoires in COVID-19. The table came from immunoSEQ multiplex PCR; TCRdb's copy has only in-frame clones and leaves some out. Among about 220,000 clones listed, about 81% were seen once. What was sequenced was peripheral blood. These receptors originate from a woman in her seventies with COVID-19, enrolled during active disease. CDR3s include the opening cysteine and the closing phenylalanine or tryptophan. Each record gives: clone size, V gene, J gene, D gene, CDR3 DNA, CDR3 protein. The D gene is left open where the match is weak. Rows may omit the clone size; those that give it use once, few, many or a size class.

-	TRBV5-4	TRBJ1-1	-	TGTGCCAGCAGCTTGGACAGAAACACTGAAGCTTTCTTT	CASSLDRNTEAFF
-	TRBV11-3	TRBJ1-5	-	TGTGCCAGCAGCTCCGTAGGACCCCAGGGTTATAGCAATCAGCCCCAGCATTTT	CASSSVGPQGYSNQPQHF
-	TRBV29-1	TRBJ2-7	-	TGCAGCGTAAATTTATCCTACGAGCAGTACTTC	CSVNLSYEQYF
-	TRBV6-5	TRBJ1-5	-	TGTGCCAGCAGTTACGGGGGGGAAAGCAATCAGCCCCAGCATTTT	CASSYGGESNQPQHF
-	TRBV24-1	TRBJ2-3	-	TGTGCCACCAGTGAATCAGGACAGCCGATCACAGATACGCAGTATTTT	CATSESGQPITDTQYF
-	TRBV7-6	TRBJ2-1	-	TGTGCCAGCAGCCCCCTATTTGGTGGACTACAATCTGAGCAGTTCTTC	CASSPLFGGLQSEQFF
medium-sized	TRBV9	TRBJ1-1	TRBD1	TGTGCCAGCGGCCGATCAGGGGGCACTGAAGCTTTCTTT	CASGRSGGTEAFF
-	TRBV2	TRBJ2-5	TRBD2	TGTGCCAGCACCCCGGGGGGACCCCAAGAGACCCAGTACTTC	CASTPGGPQETQYF
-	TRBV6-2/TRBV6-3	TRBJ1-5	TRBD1	TGTGCCAGCAGTTACTCCCGACAGGGTACGTCAGTCATTAGCAATCAGCCCCAGCATTTT	CASSYSRQGTSVISNQPQHF
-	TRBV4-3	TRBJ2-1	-	TGCGCCAGCAGCCAAGCGGGTTCCAATGAGCAGTTCTTC	CASSQAGSNEQFF
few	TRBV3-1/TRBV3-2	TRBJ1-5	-	TGTGCCAGCAGCTATAGAGGGGGGGATCAGCCCCAGCATTTT	CASSYRGGDQPQHF
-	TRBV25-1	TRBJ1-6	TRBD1	TGTGCCAGCAGTGAATCGACAGGGGGGGGTTCACCCCTCCACTTT	CASSESTGGGSPLHF
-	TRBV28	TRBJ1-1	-	TGTGCCAGCAGCCCTCCCAGACAGAACACTGAAGCTTTCTTT	CASSPPRQNTEAFF
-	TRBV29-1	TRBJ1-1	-	TGCAGCGTTGTTAGGGAGATGAACACTGAAGCTTTCTTT	CSVVREMNTEAFF
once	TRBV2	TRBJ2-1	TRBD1	TGTGCCAGCAGCCCCTCGACAGGGACCTACAATGAGCAGTTCTTC	CASSPSTGTYNEQFF
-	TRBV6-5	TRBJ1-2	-	TGTGCCAGCAGTTACTCTCCAAGACAGATCTATGGCTACACCTTC	CASSYSPRQIYGYTF
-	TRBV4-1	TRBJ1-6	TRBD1	TGCGCCAGCAGCCTTGGACAGGCATATAATTCACCCCTCCACTTT	CASSLGQAYNSPLHF
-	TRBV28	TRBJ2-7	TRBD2	TGTGCCAGCAGTCGCTCGGGACTAGCCAACGAGCAGTACTTC	CASSRSGLANEQYF
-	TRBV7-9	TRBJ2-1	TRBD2	TGTGCCAGCATCCCCCTGGGAGATAGCGGGAGAATCTACAATGAGCAGTTCTTC	CASIPLGDSGRIYNEQFF
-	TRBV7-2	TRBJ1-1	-	TGTGCCAGCAGACGCGAGACAGGAAACACTGAAGCTTTCTTT	CASRRETGNTEAFF
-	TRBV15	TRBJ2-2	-	TGTGCCACCAGCAGAGACCAGGGGAAAAACACCGGGGAGCTGTTTTTT	CATSRDQGKNTGELFF
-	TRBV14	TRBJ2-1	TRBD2	TGTGCCAGCAGCCACCATGGACTAGCGGGAGGGCCTCCGGGGATCAATGAGCAGTTCTTC	CASSHHGLAGGPPGINEQFF
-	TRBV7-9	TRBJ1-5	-	TGTGCCAGCAGCTTAGGGGGCTGGCAGCCCCAGCATTTT	CASSLGGWQPQHF
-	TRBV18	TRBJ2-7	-	TGTGCCAGCTCAGCCGGGACAAATTCCTACGAGCAGTACTTC	CASSAGTNSYEQYF
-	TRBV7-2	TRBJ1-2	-	TGTGCCAGCAGCTACCGACAGGAGCGCTATGGCTACACCTTC	CASSYRQERYGYTF
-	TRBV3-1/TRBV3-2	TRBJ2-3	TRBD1	TGTGCCAGCAGCCAAGTTAATCGTTTGGGACGTGGGGTGGACAGGGATCGAGCGACAGATACGCAGTATTTT	CASSQVNRLGRGVDRDRATDTQYF
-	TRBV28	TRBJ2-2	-	TGTGCCAGCAGTCTAGCGACCGGGGAGCTGTTTTTT	CASSLATGELFF
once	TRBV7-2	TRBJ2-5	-	TGTGCCAGCAGCTTAATTCAGGGGCGAGAGACCCAGTACTTC	CASSLIQGRETQYF
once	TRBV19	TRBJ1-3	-	TGTGCCAGTAGTGCAGATCCGGGACAAACCCCCTCTGGAAACACCATATATTTT	CASSADPGQTPSGNTIYF
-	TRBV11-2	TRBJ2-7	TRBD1	TGTGCCAGCAGCTTCCTGGGACAGGGGTTCTACGAGCAGTACTTC	CASSFLGQGFYEQYF
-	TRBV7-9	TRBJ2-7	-	TGTGCCAGCAGCCCTTTCTCCCCGGGCTCCTACGAGCAGTACTTC	CASSPFSPGSYEQYF
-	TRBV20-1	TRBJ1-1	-	TGCAGTGCTAGTACACAGGCTTTTGAAGCTTTCTTT	CSASTQAFEAFF
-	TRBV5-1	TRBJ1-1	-	TGCGCCAGCAGCCCCGAAGGGAGGGTGGGAAACACTGAAGCTTTCTTT	CASSPEGRVGNTEAFF
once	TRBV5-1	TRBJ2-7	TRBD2	TGCGCCAGCAGCCCAAGGGCTAGCGGGAGCTCCTACGAGCAGTACTTC	CASSPRASGSSYEQYF
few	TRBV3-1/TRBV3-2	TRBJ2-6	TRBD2	TGTGCCAGCAGTTGGGGGGGAACCAGCACTGGGGCCAACGTCCTGACTTTC	CASSWGGTSTGANVLTF
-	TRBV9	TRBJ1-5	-	TGTGCCAGCAGCCCCGACGGGATTAGTCAGCCCCAGCATTTT	CASSPDGISQPQHF
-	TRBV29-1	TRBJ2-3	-	TGCAGCGTTGTCGGTGATACGCAGTATTTT	CSVVGDTQYF
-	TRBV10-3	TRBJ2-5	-	TGTGCCATCAGTCGAGGGAGCGGTCAAGAGACCCAGTACTTC	CAISRGSGQETQYF
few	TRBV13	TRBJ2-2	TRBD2	TGTGCCAGCAGCCGACCGGGGGGCACCGGGGAGCTGTTTTTT	CASSRPGGTGELFF
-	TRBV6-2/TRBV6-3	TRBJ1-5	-	TGTGCCAGCAGCCGTCTCGGGGGTAGCAATCAGCCCCAGCATTTT	CASSRLGGSNQPQHF
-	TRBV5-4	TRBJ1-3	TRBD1	TGTGCCAGCAGCATGGGACAGGGGGATTCGGGAAACACCATATATTTT	CASSMGQGDSGNTIYF
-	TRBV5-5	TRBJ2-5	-	TGTGCCAGCAGCTTGTGGAGGAGGCAAGAGACCCAGTACTTC	CASSLWRRQETQYF
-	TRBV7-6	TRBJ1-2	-	TGTGCCAGCAGCTTGGGGAGCGGGGACACGAACTATGGCTACACCTTC	CASSLGSGDTNYGYTF
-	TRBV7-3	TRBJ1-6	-	TGTGCCAGCAGCTTAGGCCGAGAGGATTCACCCCTCCACTTT	CASSLGREDSPLHF
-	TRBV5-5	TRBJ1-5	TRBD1	TGTGCCAGCAGCTATTACCAGGGGGGCAATCAGCCCCAGCATTTT	CASSYYQGGNQPQHF
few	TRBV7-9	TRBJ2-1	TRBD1	TGTGCCAGCAGCTTTCTGACAGGGCGCTACAATGAGCAGTTCTTC	CASSFLTGRYNEQFF
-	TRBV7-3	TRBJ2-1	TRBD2	TGTGCCAGCAGCGAATCTAGCGGGAGGGTTGGGGAGCAGTTCTTC	CASSESSGRVGEQFF
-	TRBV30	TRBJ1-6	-	TGTGCCTGGAGGCTGGGCAGGGCCGATTCACCCCTCCACTTT	CAWRLGRADSPLHF
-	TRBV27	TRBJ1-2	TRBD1	TGTGCCAGCAGTGGCAGACAGGGCATAAATGGCTACACCTTC	CASSGRQGINGYTF
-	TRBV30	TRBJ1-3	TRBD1	TGTGCCTGGAACAGGGGGCGCGTAAACACCATATATTTT	CAWNRGRVNTIYF
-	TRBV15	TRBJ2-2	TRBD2	TGTGCCACCAGCAGAGATCAGTTAGCGGGAGTAGCCGGGGAGCTGTTTTTT	CATSRDQLAGVAGELFF
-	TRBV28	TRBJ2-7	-	TGTGCCAGCACTTTGCCAGGGGGGACCTACGAGCAGTACTTC	CASTLPGGTYEQYF
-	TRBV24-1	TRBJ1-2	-	TGTGCCACCAGTCTCAGGTATCTTAGTTACTATGGCTACACCTTC	CATSLRYLSYYGYTF
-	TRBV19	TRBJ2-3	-	TGTGCCAGTAGTATTCAACCGACTGGCACAGATACGCAGTATTTT	CASSIQPTGTDTQYF
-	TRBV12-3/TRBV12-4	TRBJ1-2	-	TGTGCCAGCAGTTTAGTCCAGGGCTACACCTTC	CASSLVQGYTF
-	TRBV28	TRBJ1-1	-	TGTGCCAGCAGTTCACTAACTGAAGCTTTCTTT	CASSSLTEAFF
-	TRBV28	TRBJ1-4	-	TGTGCCAGCAAGAAGGGGGGGAGGGAAAAACTGTTTTTT	CASKKGGREKLFF
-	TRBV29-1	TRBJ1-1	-	TGCAGCGTTGTTGACAGCAACACTGAAGCTTTCTTT	CSVVDSNTEAFF
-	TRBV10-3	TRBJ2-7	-	TGTGCCATCAGTGGAGCCCCAGGGGGGCAGGATTACGAGCAGTACTTC	CAISGAPGGQDYEQYF